This T cell receptor beta chain originates from a study of human T cells and chemical hapten exposure. Study in general: Among samples, TCR yields varied mainly because of small differences in pooled library volume.

The CDR3 consists of 14 residues. CDR1 ENHRY and CDR2 SYGVKD come from the germline V gene. The J segment lost 5 bases and the V segment lost 10 bases, leaving 7 bases of the junction unmatched. This clonotype was recorded at least ten times. Time point described: patch test 1, 2 weeks after DPC sensitization. Documented treatment: therapeutic diphenylcyclopropenone sensitization with weekly scalp DPC. Unique molecular identifiers were linked by the library to individual cDNA molecules. In TCRdb, the RACE reads were re-called with MiXCR into one record per CDR3 protein. The sample gives some 200,000 distinct CDR3 sequences, approximately 20% of which show up once; less than 7% is in the top ten.

The J gene is TRBJ1-6, the V gene TRBV10-3, with TRBD1 matching over 8 bases. The clonotype was recovered from a woman between 50 and 59 years old with alopecia areata. Some clones in this sample may be carry-over from other donors' samples. The input for sequencing was whole blood, taken in connection with sensitization to the hapten diphenylcyclopropenone (DPC). CDR3 amino acids: CASRTGRDNSPLHF. For the CDR3, the DNA is TGTGCCAGCAGGACAGGGCGAGATAATTCACCCCTCCACTTT.